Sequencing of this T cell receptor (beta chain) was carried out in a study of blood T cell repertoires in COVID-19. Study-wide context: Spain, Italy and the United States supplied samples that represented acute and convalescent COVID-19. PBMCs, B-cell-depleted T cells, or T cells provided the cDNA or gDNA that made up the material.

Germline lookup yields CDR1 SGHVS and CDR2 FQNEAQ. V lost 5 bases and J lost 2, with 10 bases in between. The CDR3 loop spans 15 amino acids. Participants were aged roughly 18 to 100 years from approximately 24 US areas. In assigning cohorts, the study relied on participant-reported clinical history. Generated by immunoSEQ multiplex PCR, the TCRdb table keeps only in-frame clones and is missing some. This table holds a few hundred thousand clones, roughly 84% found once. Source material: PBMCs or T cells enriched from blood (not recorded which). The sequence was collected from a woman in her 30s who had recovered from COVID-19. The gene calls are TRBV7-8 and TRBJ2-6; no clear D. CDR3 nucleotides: TGTGCCAGCAGCCCACCGGCGGCTGGGGCCAACGTCCTGACTTTC. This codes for CASSPPAAGANVLTF.